This note documents a single T cell receptor beta chain sequence. Its antigen is as yet unknown. This CDR3 contains 12 residues. The sample comes from a study of T cells expressing NK-cell markers. For the study at large: Seven HCMV-seropositive donors and one seronegative donor made up the eight sequenced donors.

TCRdb re-called the 5' RACE reads, yielding one record per CDR3 amino acid sequence without DNA. Reported are hundreds of thousands of distinct CDR3 sequences; the ten largest clones contain 3% to 4.5%. Findings and limits, study-wide: The contribution of dominant NKG2C+ clonotypes to CD8+ T cells in six donors was roughly 1.0-7.5%. What remained unclear was the HCMV specificity of expanded NKG2C+ T cell clones.

The chain couples TRBV12-3 or TRBV12-4 to TRBJ1-2. The specimen sequenced was blood T cells: a sorted CD56 or NKG2C T cell subset, CD4+ or CD8+ T cells, or bulk PBMC T cells (not recorded which). This TCR derives from a young man in good health. The CDR3 sequence is CASSFGTDGYTF.